These 8 T cell receptor beta chains share one sample of origin, sequenced in a study of blood T cells in healthy people across ages. A second about 7 to 12 cycle PCR used barcoded and J-beta primers. TCRdb recomputed calls from the 5' RACE reads with MiXCR, one row per CDR3 protein. The table shows approximately 1.5 million distinct CDR3 sequences, with roughly 32% occurring only once. Material for sequencing was blood. The receptors shown here come from a woman aged 25 to 39 in good health.

This clonotype was seen only a few times. This chain links TRBV3-1 with TRBJ2-5, with D perhaps matching TRBD2 (5 bases). The germline V gene has CDR1 LGHDT and CDR2 YNNKEL (reference sequence). Trimming took 1 base from V and 2 from J, leaving 11 bases between them. This CDR3 contains 15 residues. CDR3 amino acids: CASSQGAASQETQYF. CDR3 nucleotides: TGTGCCAGCAGCCAAGGAGCGGCGTCGCAAGAGACCCAGTACTTC.

J is TRBJ1-1 and V is TRBV11-2; possible D gene TRBD1, 5 bases. This CDR3 region has 13 residues. Looked up from germline, CDR1 is SGHAT and CDR2 is FQNNGV. V lost 4 bases to trimming and J lost 6 bases, with 12 bases between them. The CDR3 coding sequence is TGTGCCAGCAGCTCGGACGTAGGGGCTGAAGCTTTCTTT. Its translation: CASSSDVGAEAFF.

This clonotype was seen more than once but under ten times. The genes are TRBV9 and TRBJ1-4; 9 bases align to TRBD1. CDR1 is SGDLS, CDR2 YYNGEE, per germline. V dropped 4 bases and J dropped 7; count of bases not matched to a gene: 5. This CDR3 has 14 amino acids. In DNA form, the CDR3 reads TGTGCCAGCAGCATACAGGGGGCAGGTGAAAAACTGTTTTTT. It is translated as CASSIQGAGEKLFF.

The chain recombines TRBV4-1 with TRBJ2-1; perhaps TRBD1 as D (6 bases). V was shortened by 6 bases and J by 2 bases, with 14 bases between the two germline ends. The CDR3 is 15 amino acids. Germline CDR1 reads MGHRA; CDR2 reads YSYEKL. DNA of the CDR3: TGCGCCAGCAGTAAAGGACAGCTAACCTACAATGAGCAGTTCTTC. Encoded protein: CASSKGQLTYNEQFF.

This clonotype showed up just a few times. The chain couples TRBV5-1 to TRBJ2-1; 11 nucleotides match TRBD1. This CDR3 is built from 15 residues. Germline CDR1 reads SGHRS; CDR2 reads YFSETQ. The J segment lost 7 bases and the V segment lost 0 bases, leaving 3 bases of the junction unmatched. The CDR3 bases are TGCGCCAGCAGCTTGGCAGGACAGGGGGCAAATGAGCAGTTCTTC. Its protein is CASSLAGQGANEQFF.

This clonotype was observed a few times. V gene TRBV10-3 combines with J gene TRBJ1-2; tentative D call: TRBD1 (6 bases). The CDR3 has 14 amino acids. The V end was cut by 0 bases, the J end by 8 bases, with 13 bases between. Germline values: CDR1 ENHRY, CDR2 SYGVKD. As DNA, the CDR3 is TGTGCCATCAGTGAGTCGATTCAGGGGAGAGGCTACACCTTC. It yields the protein CAISESIQGRGYTF.

V is TRBV15 and J is TRBJ2-2; no firm D call. The CDR3 covers 16 residues. Between the trimmed V and J ends, which lost 0 bases and 4 bases, there was a span of 12 bases. Per germline, CDR1 LNHNV and CDR2 YYDKDF (reference sequence). In DNA form, the CDR3 reads TGTGCCACCAGCAGAGATCGGGTGGTCCGCACCGGGGAGCTGTTTTTT. Translated: CATSRDRVVRTGELFF.

This clonotype was detected only once. The chain is built from TRBV11-2 and TRBJ1-6; maybe TRBD1 (6 bases). The CDR3 consists of 13 residues. Trimming shortened V by 7 bases and J by 9 bases, and 13 bases separated the two germline ends. CDR1 is SGHAT and CDR2 is FQNNGV in the germline V gene. The CDR3 region has the DNA TGTGCCAGCACCCCTGGCAGGGGTTCACCCCTCCACTTT. Translating gives CASTPGRGSPLHF.